Listed below are T cell receptor beta chains from one sample, sequenced in a study of OX40 agonist ivuxolimab in advanced cancers. TCRdb keeps only in-frame clones here, not all; method: immunoSEQ multiplex PCR. Here the sample spans 80,000 to 85,000 clones, 86% being singletons. The specimen comprised CD4+ or CD8+ T cells sorted from blood, sampled in a trial of the OX40 agonist ivuxolimab. These receptors were obtained from an adult with an advanced solid tumor such as melanoma, head and neck, liver or kidney cancer. CDR3s include the opening cysteine and the closing phenylalanine or tryptophan. The order of the fields is clone size, D gene, J gene, V gene, CDR3 DNA, CDR3 protein. The D gene is left open where the match is weak. Clone size appears in some rows only: once, few, many, or a class for an expanded clone.

>.|.|TRBJ1-2|TRBV30
TGTGCCTGGATAAAATTGGCCTATGGCTACACCTTC
CAWIKLAYGYTF
>.|.|TRBJ2-3|TRBV11-2
TGTGCCAGCAGCTTCCCGAGCACAGATACGCAGTATTTT
CASSFPSTDTQYF
>.|TRBD2|TRBJ2-1|TRBV27
TGTGCCAGCAGTTTATCCCTAGCGGGAACCAGTGAGCAGTTCTTC
CASSLSLAGTSEQFF
>.|.|TRBJ1-2|TRBV6-1
TGTGCCAGAGGGGGGGAGTCTTATGGCTACACCTTC
CARGGESYGYTF
>.|TRBD2|TRBJ2-2|TRBV27
TGTGCCACCAAACGCCTATGGACTAGCACCGACACCGGGGAGCTGTTTTTT
CATKRLWTSTDTGELFF
>.|.|TRBJ2-1|TRBV21-1
TGTGCCAGCAGCAATAGGGCCCCTTTATACAATGAGCAGTTCTTC
CASSNRAPLYNEQFF
>.|.|TRBJ2-6|TRBV6-5
TGTGCCAGCAGTCGGACACTGTCTGGGGCCAACGTCCTGACTTTC
CASSRTLSGANVLTF
>.|.|TRBJ1-2|TRBV6-6
TGTGCCAGCAGTTATTCGGGGGTAGAGTATGGCTACACCTTC
CASSYSGVEYGYTF
>.|.|TRBJ2-5|TRBV5-6
TGTGCCAGCAGCTTGATTGGGACCCAGTACTTC
CASSLIGTQYF
>once|.|TRBJ2-7|TRBV5-6
TGTGCCAGCAGCAAAAATCGACGGCGGGAGCAGTACTTC
CASSKNRRREQYF
>.|.|TRBJ1-1|TRBV5-1
TGCGCCAGCAGGCGACAGGAAGAAGCTTTCTTT
CASRRQEEAFF
>.|.|TRBJ2-7|TRBV15
TGTGCCACCAGCAGAGATCAGAGGTACGAGCAGTACTTC
CATSRDQRYEQYF
>once|TRBD2|TRBJ2-7|TRBV30
TGTGCCTGGAGTGAACTAGCGGGAAACGAGCAGTACTTC
CAWSELAGNEQYF
>.|TRBD1|TRBJ1-1|TRBV10-1
TGCGCCAGCAGGGACAGGGCCAACACTGAAGCTTTCTTT
CASRDRANTEAFF
>few|.|TRBJ1-2|TRBV11-3
TGTGCCTCCGGCAGCACGGGGGCGGCTTATGGCTACACCTTC
CASGSTGAAYGYTF
>.|.|TRBJ2-1|TRBV7-3
TGTGCCAGCAGCCCTGGAGTAGGGCCTAGCTCCTACAATGAGCAGTTCTTC
CASSPGVGPSSYNEQFF
>.|.|TRBJ1-1|TRBV6-6
TGTGCCAGCAGTCTCGGGGCCATGAACACTGAAGCTTTCTTT
CASSLGAMNTEAFF
>.|.|TRBJ1-2|TRBV5-6
TGTGCCAGCAGCTCATGGGGGTTCGGCTACGGCTACACCTTC
CASSSWGFGYGYTF
>.|.|TRBJ2-5|TRBV2
TGTGCCAGCAGTGAAGGGACGTTCCAAGAGACCCAGTACTTC
CASSEGTFQETQYF
>.|.|TRBJ1-6|TRBV6-6
TGTGCCAGCAGTTACTCTCCGGGGGTCTCGAGTGCCCTCCACTTT
CASSYSPGVSSALHF
>.|.|TRBJ1-2|TRBV7-8
TGTGCCAGCAGCTGGGACCGGAGGGGTGGCTACACCTTC
CASSWDRRGGYTF
>.|.|TRBJ2-7|TRBV6-6
TGTGCCAGCAGTTACGGACGAACTTCCTACGAGCAGTACTTC
CASSYGRTSYEQYF
>.|TRBD1|TRBJ1-2|TRBV6-5
TGTGCCAGCAGCGAGGCCAGGGGGACTAACTATGGCTACACCTTC
CASSEARGTNYGYTF
>.|.|TRBJ1-2|TRBV9
TGTGCCAGCAGTGATAAGACAGGATCTCCGGATGGCTACACCTTC
CASSDKTGSPDGYTF
>.|TRBD1|TRBJ2-5|TRBV18
TGTGCCAGCCTTGGACCAGGGGGCCGGGAGACCCAGTACTTC
CASLGPGGRETQYF
>.|.|TRBJ1-2|TRBV19
TGTGCCAGTTCTGAGAGGCGGGGAGCTAACTATGGCTACACCTTC
CASSERRGANYGYTF
>.|TRBD1|TRBJ2-2|TRBV6-5
TGTGCCAGCAGCTTCGACAGGGGTAACACCGGGGAGCTGTTTTTT
CASSFDRGNTGELFF
>.|TRBD2|TRBJ2-7|TRBV7-2
TGTGCCAGCAGCTCCGTGACTAGCGGCGCCTACGAGCAGTACTTC
CASSSVTSGAYEQYF
>.|.|TRBJ2-1|TRBV5-8
TGTGCCAGCAGTCTACTTCCAGGGGCTAGCGGAAGCTCCTACAATGAGCAGTTCTTC
CASSLLPGASGSSYNEQFF
>.|.|TRBJ1-1|TRBV7-9
TGTGCCAGCAGCCACGGGCTGTCGAACACTGAAGCTTTCTTT
CASSHGLSNTEAFF
>.|.|TRBJ2-7|TRBV4-1
TGCGCCAGCAGCCACCCGGATGCCCGCTACGAGCAGTACTTC
CASSHPDARYEQYF
>.|.|TRBJ1-5|TRBV6-1
TGTGCCAGCAGTCCCCAGAAGGGTAGCAATCAGCCCCAGCATTTT
CASSPQKGSNQPQHF
>.|.|TRBJ1-3|TRBV4-1
TGCGCCAGCTCAGGGGTTGGAAACACCATATATTTT
CASSGVGNTIYF
>.|TRBD1|TRBJ1-4|TRBV18
TGTGCCAGCTCACTCGGGACAGTTGCAACTAATGAAAAACTGTTTTTT
CASSLGTVATNEKLFF
>.|.|TRBJ1-2|TRBV14
TGTGCCAGCAGCCCTCAAACCAGTAACTATGGCTACACCTTC
CASSPQTSNYGYTF
>.|.|TRBJ1-1|TRBV11-2
TGTGCCAGCAGCTTAGGGGGGTGGGGCGTTGAAGCTTTCTTT
CASSLGGWGVEAFF
>.|.|TRBJ2-7|TRBV5-4
TGTGCCAGCAGTCCGCCGGGACATCTTCTCGAGCAGTACTTC
CASSPPGHLLEQYF
>.|.|TRBJ2-2|TRBV9
TGTGCCAGCAGCGTAGAGGGTGAGGGAACCGGGGAGCTGTTTTTT
CASSVEGEGTGELFF
>.|.|TRBJ1-6|TRBV18
TGTGCCAGCTCACCCAGTTTTACCGTCATTAATTCACCCCTCCACTTT
CASSPSFTVINSPLHF
>.|TRBD1|TRBJ2-5|TRBV5-4
TGTGCCAGCAGCTTTAACGGACAGGACGATCTGGAGACCCAGTACTTC
CASSFNGQDDLETQYF
>.|.|TRBJ1-2|TRBV7-9
TGTGCCAGCAGTATCTATACAGCGAGCTATGGCTACACCTTC
CASSIYTASYGYTF
>.|.|TRBJ2-3|TRBV11-2
TGTGCCAGCAGCTTAGTGGGCACGAATACGCAGTATTTT
CASSLVGTNTQYF
>.|TRBD2|TRBJ2-5|TRBV11-2
TGTGCCAGCAGCTTAGATCGAACTAGCGGGGCCGTGGGGGGCCAGTACTTC
CASSLDRTSGAVGGQYF
>.|TRBD2|TRBJ2-7|TRBV18
TGTGCCAGCTCACCACGGACTAGCGGAGGTTCCTACGAGCAGTACTTC
CASSPRTSGGSYEQYF
>.|TRBD2|TRBJ2-1|TRBV19
TGTGCCAGTAGTATAGGAGTCCCAAGGACTAGCGGGATCGGGAATGAGCAGTTCTTC
CASSIGVPRTSGIGNEQFF
>few|.|TRBJ1-2|TRBV5-1
TGCGCCAGCAGCTTTGGCCCCGATGGTGGCTACACCTTC
CASSFGPDGGYTF
>.|.|TRBJ1-1|TRBV2
TGTGCCAGCAGTGACAGGAACACTGAAGCTTTCTTT
CASSDRNTEAFF
>.|.|TRBJ1-3|TRBV19
TGTGCCAGTACCCCAGATTTGTTACGCTCTGGAAACACCATATATTTT
CASTPDLLRSGNTIYF
>.|.|TRBJ2-3|TRBV5-1
TGCGCCAGCAAAACAGGGGATACGCAGTATTTT
CASKTGDTQYF
>.|.|TRBJ1-5|TRBV7-2
TGTGCCAGCAGCTACGAACAGGCTCTCCCCAATCAGCCCCAGCATTTT
CASSYEQALPNQPQHF
>once|TRBD1|TRBJ1-2|TRBV18
TGTGCCAGCTCAGCCGACAGGGATGCTAGTGGCTACACCTTC
CASSADRDASGYTF
>.|.|TRBJ2-1|TRBV5-1
TGCGCCAGCAGCCTCCTGGCGGGGTCCTACAATGAGCAGTTCTTC
CASSLLAGSYNEQFF
>.|TRBD1|TRBJ1-5|TRBV2
TGTGCCAGCAGCCTCGGCGGGACAGCTAATCAGCCCCAGCATTTT
CASSLGGTANQPQHF
>.|.|TRBJ2-7|TRBV5-8
TGTGCCAGCAGCCCGGACAGTTACGAGCAGTACTTC
CASSPDSYEQYF
>.|.|TRBJ1-2|TRBV5-1
TGCGCCAGCAGCTTGGAGGCGCAGGGTTATGGCTACACCTTC
CASSLEAQGYGYTF
>once|TRBD2|TRBJ2-3|TRBV15
TGTGCCACCAGCAGTCTAGCGGGAGGGACAGATACGCAGTATTTT
CATSSLAGGTDTQYF
>.|.|TRBJ1-1|TRBV9
TGTGCCAGCAGCGCTAAACCGGGACACCGTGAAGCTTTCTTT
CASSAKPGHREAFF
>.|.|TRBJ1-2|TRBV11-2
TGTGCCAGCAGCCTAAAGGGACACCTCTATGGCTACACCTTC
CASSLKGHLYGYTF
>.|.|TRBJ1-5|TRBV5-1
TGCGCCAGCAGGTATGAAGATAACCAGCCCCAGCATTTT
CASRYEDNQPQHF